A single sample gave rise to the 30 T cell receptor beta chains below, sequenced in a study of blood T cell repertoires in COVID-19. Only in-frame clones appear in the TCRdb table, and some are missing; sequencing was by immunoSEQ multiplex PCR. The sample yields about 210,000 clones, roughly 81% seen once. Material for sequencing was peripheral blood. These receptors were taken from a woman aged 45-60 years with active or convalescent COVID-19.

This chain connects TRBV28 to TRBJ2-1; no reliable D call. V was clipped by 1 base and J by 4 bases, with 8 bases between them. CDR3 length equals 14 residues. Germline assignment: CDR1 MDHEN and CDR2 SYDVKM. The CDR3 protein is CASSLFPEYNEQFF. Here the CDR3 DNA reads TGTGCCAGCAGTTTATTTCCAGAATACAATGAGCAGTTCTTC.

This rearrangement joins TRBV7-8 to TRBJ2-3; 8 nucleotides align to TRBD2. The junction had 5 bases not matched to a gene; V was cut back by 5 bases and J by 1 base. CDR3 length equals 15 residues. Germline V gene sequence: CDR1 SGHVS, CDR2 FQNEAQ. In DNA form, the CDR3 reads TGTGCCAGCAGCCCGTTAGCGGGGCGCACAGATACGCAGTATTTT. Protein product: CASSPLAGRTDTQYF. The whole variable domain, remainder taken from reference TRBV7-8 and TRBJ2-3, is GAGVSQSPRYKVAKRGQDVALRCDPISGHVSLFWYQQALGQGPEFLTYFQNEAQLDKSGLPSDRFFAERPEGSVSTLKIQRTQQEDSAVYLCASSPLAGRTDTQYFGPGTRLTVL.

V gene TRBV5-4 combines with J gene TRBJ2-5, with 9 bases that match TRBD2. J was trimmed by 2 bases and V by 2 bases; bases with no gene match: 7. CDR1 SGHNT and CDR2 YYREEE come from the germline V gene (reference sequence). The CDR3 spans 16 residues. DNA for the CDR3: TGTGCCAGCAGCTTCGGGGTCGCGGGAGGGCAAGAGACCCAGTACTTC. Translating gives CASSFGVAGGQETQYF.

Remarks on this clone: The sample holds other DNA sequences that translate to the same CDR3. The CDR3 nucleotides are TGTGCCAGCAGCCAAGTCCAGGGAAACACTGAAGCTTTCTTT. Protein: CASSQVQGNTEAFF. The gene calls are TRBV3-1 (or the pseudogene TRBV3-2) and TRBJ1-1, with D perhaps matching TRBD1 (5 bases). This CDR3 comprises 14 residues. V was pared by 1 base and J by 2 bases, with 8 bases between. Germline loops: CDR1 LGHDT, CDR2 YNNKEL (reference sequence).

The chain couples TRBV6-2 or TRBV6-3 to TRBJ2-3; 11 bases fit TRBD2. V lost 4 bases to trimming and J lost 4 bases; unmatched junction nucleotides: 4. The CDR3 runs 15 residues. CDR1 and CDR2 (germline): MNHEY, SVGEGT. CDR3 protein: CASSSSSGGADTQYF. The CDR3 DNA reads TGTGCCAGCAGTTCAAGTAGCGGGGGGGCAGATACGCAGTATTTT.

V usage is TRBV10-3 and J usage is TRBJ1-1, with D perhaps matching TRBD1 (6 bases). V was shortened by 6 bases and J by 3 bases, with 14 bases between the two germline ends. The CDR3 has 14 amino acids. CDR1 is ENHRY, CDR2 SYGVKD, per germline. CDR3 nucleotides: TGTGCCATCAGCCCTCAGGGGAGAGACACTGAAGCTTTCTTT. This encodes CAISPQGRDTEAFF.

The chain couples TRBV29-1 to TRBJ2-5; TRBD2 matches 7 bases. V trimming: 5 bases; J trimming: 1 base; junction bases outside the gene matches: 7. Germline-derived CDR1 and CDR2 are SQVTM and ANQGSEA. The CDR3 loop spans 14 amino acids. This CDR3 is CSVHRGGPQETQYF. CDR3 coding DNA: TGCAGCGTTCATAGGGGAGGGCCCCAAGAGACCCAGTACTTC.

The V gene is TRBV5-1, the J gene TRBJ1-4; D perhaps matches TRBD1 (5 bases). The V gene lost 0 bases and the J gene lost 3 bases, with 15 bases spanning the gap. The CDR3 length is 17 residues. Germline CDR1 reads SGHRS; CDR2 reads YFSETQ. CDR3 in amino acids: CASSLGPSGGANEKLFF. For the CDR3, the DNA is TGCGCCAGCAGCTTGGGTCCATCGGGGGGTGCTAATGAAAAACTGTTTTTT.

V usage is TRBV18 and J usage is TRBJ1-5; D is undetermined. Germline assignment: CDR1 KGHSH and CDR2 LQKENI. V was trimmed by 3 bases and J by 0 bases, leaving 9 bases between them. The length of the CDR3 is 15 residues. Here the CDR3 reads CASSPAGYSNQPQHF. CDR3 sequence (DNA): TGTGCCAGCTCACCGGCCGGGTATAGCAATCAGCCCCAGCATTTT.

The rearrangement joins TRBV5-1 to TRBJ1-2; tentative D call: TRBD1 (6 bases). V dropped 4 bases and J dropped 4 bases, with 11 bases sitting between them. Germline V gene sequence: CDR1 SGHRS, CDR2 YFSETQ. The CDR3 contains 13 residues. CDR3 in DNA: TGCGCCAGCAGCCCGGACAGCTTCTATGGCTACACCTTC. It encodes CASSPDSFYGYTF.

The chain joins TRBV11-3 to TRBJ2-1; D possibly corresponds to TRBD1 (6 bases). The CDR3 runs 15 residues. Germline CDR1 reads SGHNT; CDR2 reads YENEEA. Trimming shortened V by 4 bases and J by 5 bases, and 15 bases separated the two germline ends. The CDR3 protein is CASSSDRRGHNEQFF. The CDR3 DNA sequence: TGTGCCAGCAGCTCTGACAGGAGAGGCCACAATGAGCAGTTCTTC.

The sample holds one count of this clone. The rearrangement links TRBV10-3 to TRBJ1-1; D ambiguous. Trimming removed 8 bases at V and 1 base at J, with 5 bases between. The CDR3 has 11 residues. CDR1 is ENHRY, CDR2 SYGVKD, per germline. This CDR3 is CAISSNTEAFF. The CDR3 DNA reads TGTGCCATCTCATCGAACACTGAAGCTTTCTTT.

The chain uses TRBV19 and TRBJ1-5; D remains ambiguous. The V and J ends lost 6 bases and 0 bases respectively, with 9 bases between them. CDR1 is LNHDA, CDR2 SQIVND, per germline (reference sequence). The CDR3 covers 14 residues. The CDR3 DNA is TGTGCCAGTAGGAATGAACATAGCAATCAGCCCCAGCATTTT. It specifies CASRNEHSNQPQHF.

The rearrangement joins TRBV5-1 to TRBJ2-1, with TRBD2 as a possible D gene (6 bases). The CDR3 totals 12 residues. Germline V gene sequence: CDR1 SGHRS, CDR2 YFSETQ. V was clipped by 5 bases and J by 6 bases, with 9 bases between them. The CDR3 DNA sequence: TGCGCCAGCAGAGACGGGGGCAATGAGCAGTTCTTC. It codes for CASRDGGNEQFF.

The chain recombines TRBV5-1 with TRBJ1-2; 9 nucleotides align to TRBD1. Trimming removed 4 bases from V and 6 bases from J; junction bases left unmatched: 7. Germline V lookup: CDR1 SGHRS, CDR2 YFSETQ. This CDR3 contains 14 residues. The CDR3 region is CASSIPRTGDGYTF. CDR3 sequence (DNA): TGCGCCAGCAGCATACCGCGGACAGGGGATGGCTACACCTTC.

This rearrangement joins TRBV5-4 to TRBJ2-2; 8 nucleotides line up with TRBD2. Trimming at V came to 5 bases and at J to 5 bases, leaving 8 bases not matched to a gene. The CDR3 spans 15 residues. Germline V gene sequence: CDR1 SGHNT, CDR2 YYREEE (reference sequence). CDR3 DNA sequence: TGTGCCAGCAGTCGTACGGGGGGGCTGACCGGGGAGCTGTTTTTT. Translation: CASSRTGGLTGELFF. The full variable domain, completed using reference TRBV5-4 and TRBJ2-2, is ETGVTQSPTHLIKTRGQQVTLRCSSQSGHNTVSWYQQALGQGPQFIFQYYREEENGRGNFPPRFSGLQFPNYSSELNVNALELDDSALYLCASSRTGGLTGELFFGEGSRLTVL.

This clone was picked up a small number of times. The V call is TRBV19, the J call TRBJ1-1, with 9 bases identical to TRBD1. This CDR3 comprises 14 residues. The V gene's germline CDR1 is LNHDA and CDR2 SQIVND (reference sequence). V lost 3 bases, J lost 10 bases, and 9 bases stayed unmatched. The CDR3: CASSIGRDRESAFF. The CDR3 DNA sequence: TGTGCCAGTAGTATTGGTCGGGACAGGGAATCAGCTTTCTTT.

This clone was picked up one time. This chain connects TRBV30 to TRBJ2-7; TRBD2 aligns across 9 bases. Per germline, CDR1 GTSNPN and CDR2 SVGIG (reference sequence). This CDR3 contains 16 residues. Germline trimming cut 0 bases from V and 3 bases from J; bases unmatched to any gene: 9. The CDR3 protein is CAWSVLLAGSHYEQYF. As DNA, the CDR3 is TGTGCCTGGAGTGTACTCCTAGCGGGATCTCACTACGAGCAGTACTTC.

The chain links TRBV5-1 to TRBJ1-1, with 7 positions matching TRBD1. The CDR3 loop spans 15 amino acids. The trim removed 4 bases at V and 2 bases at J, leaving 8 bases unmatched. CDR1 SGHRS and CDR2 YFSETQ come from the germline V gene. Here the CDR3 DNA reads TGCGCCAGCAGCCAAACCGGGACAGCTAACACTGAAGCTTTCTTT. The encoded protein is CASSQTGTANTEAFF.

The rearrangement joins TRBV28 to TRBJ1-1; tentatively, D is TRBD1 (5 bases). V lost 8 bases to trimming and J lost 7 bases, with 14 bases between them. The CDR3 length is 12 residues. CDR1 and CDR2 (germline): MDHEN, SYDVKM. The CDR3, as DNA: TGTGCCAGCCGTAAATGGGGGGTTGAAGCTTTCTTT. This gives the protein CASRKWGVEAFF.

J is TRBJ2-1 and V is TRBV5-1, with TRBD2 matching over 12 bases. V lost 2 bases and J lost 1; bases outside the gene matches: 4. Germline CDR1 and CDR2: SGHRS and YFSETQ. This CDR3 has 17 amino acids. The CDR3 protein is CASSLGLAGRSYNEQFF. The CDR3, as DNA: TGCGCCAGCAGCTTAGGACTAGCGGGAAGGTCCTACAATGAGCAGTTCTTC. Complete variable domain (other parts from reference TRBV5-1 and TRBJ2-1): KAGVTQTPRYLIKTRGQQVTLSCSPISGHRSVSWYQQTPGQGLQFLFEYFSETQRNKGNFPGRFSGRQFSNSRSEMNVSTLELGDSALYLCASSLGLAGRSYNEQFFGPGTRLTVL.

The V and J genes are TRBV19 and TRBJ1-5; D uncertain. The CDR3 has 15 amino acids. Trimming left V 1 base short and J 0 bases short, with 7 bases between. Germline values: CDR1 LNHDA, CDR2 SQIVND (reference sequence). This CDR3 reads CASSIVQNSNQPQHF. CDR3 in DNA: TGTGCCAGTAGTATAGTCCAAAATAGCAATCAGCCCCAGCATTTT.

This chain joins TRBV5-1 and TRBJ2-2; 7 positions match TRBD2. Germline V gene sequence: CDR1 SGHRS, CDR2 YFSETQ. The CDR3 has 15 residues. V lost 1 base and J lost 4; bases outside the gene matches: 4. Here the CDR3 DNA reads TGCGCCAGCAGCTTGTGGGCGGGAGCCACCGGGGAGCTGTTTTTT. Protein: CASSLWAGATGELFF.

The chain employs TRBV10-3 and TRBJ2-4; D unresolved. Trimming removed 0 bases from V and 5 bases from J, with 5 bases in between. The germline V gene encodes CDR1 ENHRY and CDR2 SYGVKD. The CDR3 has 13 amino acids. The CDR3 DNA follows: TGTGCCATCAGTGAGTCTAATCAAAACATTCAGTACTTC. Protein product: CAISESNQNIQYF.

This rearrangement joins TRBV2 to TRBJ1-6; weak D call: TRBD1 (6 bases). V was trimmed by 8 bases and J by 12 bases, leaving 17 bases between them. CDR3 length: 13 amino acids. Germline V CDR1 and CDR2: SNHLY, FYNNEI. The CDR3 here is CASAGGGREPLHF. The CDR3 nucleotides are TGTGCCAGCGCGGGAGGGGGACGAGAACCCCTCCACTTT.

V gene TRBV29-1 combines with J gene TRBJ2-1; TRBD2 agrees at 7 bases. Unmatched junction bases numbered 10, after V lost 8 bases and J lost 0 bases. Per the germline V gene, CDR1 is SQVTM and CDR2 is ANQGSEA. The CDR3 has 15 amino acids. In DNA form, the CDR3 reads TGCAGCTTCCTACGCGGCGGGAGCTCCTACAATGAGCAGTTCTTC. Protein: CSFLRGGSSYNEQFF.

V and J are TRBV21-1 and TRBJ1-5; whether TRBD1, the table's D call, matches the DNA was not checked. TRBV21-1 is a known pseudogene. The CDR3 totals 22 residues. The CDR3 sequence: CASGQRMRPRQGPPGGNQPQHF. CDR3 DNA sequence: TGTGCCAGCGGACAAAGGATGAGACCCCGACAGGGACCACCAGGGGGTAATCAGCCCCAGCATTTT.

This clone has just one count. The chain couples TRBV7-2 to TRBJ2-1; 11 positions match TRBD2. The germline CDR1 and CDR2 sequences are SGHTA and FQGNSA. V gave up 3 bases and J gave up 9 bases; unmatched junction bases: 7. This CDR3 has 15 residues. The CDR3 DNA sequence: TGTGCCAGCAGCTTGGTAGCGGGGGGGCGAGGTGAGCAGTTCTTC. It encodes CASSLVAGGRGEQFF.

CDR3 DNA: TGCGCCAGCAGCCCCGGGACAGGAAACACCATATATTTT. Its translation is CASSPGTGNTIYF. The chain has TRBV5-1 and TRBJ1-3, with D perhaps matching TRBD1 (6 bases). Germline V gene data show CDR1 as SGHRS and CDR2 as YFSETQ. CDR3 length: 13 amino acids. V was pared by 4 bases and J by 4 bases, with 9 bases between.

The chain couples TRBV7-9 to TRBJ1-2; 7 bases agree with TRBD1. Germline values: CDR1 SEHNR, CDR2 FQNEAQ (reference sequence). Trimming removed 5 bases from V and 4 bases from J; junction bases left unmatched: 7. This CDR3 has 14 residues. In DNA, the CDR3 is TGTGCCAGCAGCGCCCTGCAGGGGGTCTATGGCTACACCTTC. As protein: CASSALQGVYGYTF.